Below, 14 T cell receptor beta chains from the same sample are listed, as sequenced in a study of T cells in Graves' hyperthyroidism and ophthalmopathy. The investigators amplified TCR beta CDR3 regions from RNA transcripts. The study used the HTBI primer set for a first-round RT-PCR of the TCR CDR3. TCRdb re-derived calls from the multiplex PCR reads in MiXCR, one entry per CDR3 protein. The sample holds a few hundred thousand distinct CDR3 sequences, about 16% seen once. The sample comprised blood. The source is a woman under 40 with Graves' hyperthyroidism.

This clonotype has at least ten counts. V usage is TRBV3-1 and J usage is TRBJ1-1, with 7 bases matching TRBD1. This CDR3 comprises 14 residues. Trimming removed 4 bases from V and 1 base from J; junction bases left unmatched: 3. CDR1 and CDR2 (germline): LGHDT, YNNKEL (reference sequence). The CDR3 loop is CASSLDRPNTEAFF. The CDR3 DNA sequence: TGTGCCAGCAGCCTGGACAGGCCGAACACTGAAGCTTTCTTT.

This clonotype was seen a few times. The V and J genes are TRBV5-1 and TRBJ1-2; TRBD1 agrees at 7 bases. The CDR3 consists of 14 residues. CDR1 is SGHRS and CDR2 is YFSETQ in the germline V gene. V was clipped by 3 bases and J by 3 bases; unmatched bases: 5. The CDR3 spells CASSSRQGHYGYTF. In DNA form, the CDR3 reads TGCGCCAGCAGCTCCCGACAGGGACACTATGGCTACACCTTC.

This chain connects TRBV25-1 to TRBJ1-5, with 9 bases matching TRBD1. The CDR3 is 16 amino acids. From germline, CDR1 is MGHDK and CDR2 SYGVNS. V lost 5 bases and J lost 6; bases outside the gene matches: 11. Written as DNA, the CDR3 is TGTGCCAGCAGTAAAACGGACAGGGGCGCATGTCAGCCCCAGCATTTT. Translating gives CASSKTDRGACQPQHF.

This clonotype was found a few times. The genes are TRBV4-1 and TRBJ2-1, with 7 bases fitting TRBD1. Germline trimming cut 3 bases from V and 4 bases from J; bases unmatched to any gene: 12. This CDR3 contains 17 residues. CDR1 is MGHRA and CDR2 is YSYEKL in the germline V gene. In DNA, the CDR3 is TGCGCCAGCAGCCACCTAGGGACAGCCCAACCTTACAATGAGCAGTTCTTC. It codes for CASSHLGTAQPYNEQFF.

This clonotype has just a few counts. The chain uses TRBV11-2 and TRBJ1-2; weak D call: TRBD1 (6 bases). CDR1 is SGHAT and CDR2 is FQNNGV in the germline V gene. This CDR3 has 14 residues. The ends were cut back, 5 bases at V and 4 bases at J, with 14 bases in the middle. CDR3 residues: CASSAGGLGYGYTF. As DNA, the CDR3 is TGTGCCAGCAGCGCCGGGGGGCTAGGCTATGGCTACACCTTC.

V is TRBV5-1 and J is TRBJ1-1; D perhaps matches TRBD1 (5 bases). The CDR3 loop spans 15 amino acids. The germline V gene encodes CDR1 SGHRS and CDR2 YFSETQ. With 0 bases removed from V and 1 base from J, the gap between germline ends came to 10 bases. This CDR3 is CASSLEQAKNTEAFF. CDR3 sequence (DNA): TGCGCCAGCAGCTTGGAACAGGCCAAGAACACTGAAGCTTTCTTT.

This clonotype was seen at least ten times. The CDR3 DNA reads TGTGCCAGCAGTTTCGGGGACGTCTCCTACGAGCAGTACTTC. Protein sequence: CASSFGDVSYEQYF. The gene calls are TRBV28 and TRBJ2-7, with D perhaps given as TRBD1 or TRBD2 (5 bases each). Looked up from germline, CDR1 is MDHEN and CDR2 is SYDVKM. The CDR3 runs 14 residues. V was shortened by 3 bases and J by 0 bases, with 9 bases between the two germline ends.

Regarding this clonotype: A much larger clone is a single base away; this may be a read error. CDR3 nucleotide sequence: TGTGCCGGCAGCGTCCGGAACACCGGGGAGCTGTTTTTT. Its translation: CAGSVRNTGELFF. V is TRBV7-9 and J is TRBJ2-2; D not resolved. This CDR3 region has 13 residues. CDR1 and CDR2 (germline): SEHNR, FQNEAQ (reference sequence).

In this sample, this clonotype turned up a few times. This rearrangement joins TRBV10-3 to TRBJ2-1; 7 nucleotides line up with TRBD1. This CDR3 has 13 residues. V was clipped by 4 bases and J by 6 bases; unmatched bases: 3. Germline loops: CDR1 ENHRY, CDR2 SYGVKD. The CDR3 coding sequence is TGTGCCATCAGTGGCAGGGACAGCAATGAGCAGTTCTTC. It codes for CAISGRDSNEQFF.

This sequence joins TRBV12-3 or TRBV12-4 and TRBJ1-1, with no clear D. The CDR3 length is 12 residues. V was clipped by 2 bases and J by 4 bases, with 5 bases between them. The CDR3 DNA reads as TGTGCCAGCAGTTTATATCCCACTGAAGCTTTCTTT. This encodes CASSLYPTEAFF.

The table lists this clonotype with many counts. The chain couples TRBV2 to TRBJ2-2, with D tentatively TRBD1 or TRBD2 (5 bases each). The CDR3 extends over 18 amino acids. The germline V gene encodes CDR1 SNHLY and CDR2 FYNNEI. V was pared by 2 bases and J by 2 bases, with 18 bases between. CDR3: CASSEYFGTKKNTGELFF. As DNA, the CDR3 is TGTGCCAGCAGTGAATATTTCGGGACGAAAAAAAACACCGGGGAGCTGTTTTTT.

This clonotype was seen many times. CDR3 in amino acids: CASSPTGLVTYEQYF. The CDR3 DNA reads TGTGCCAGCAGTCCAACGGGACTAGTTACGTACGAGCAGTACTTC. The chain has TRBV28 and TRBJ2-7; 8 nucleotides align to TRBD2. The CDR3 covers 15 residues. Germline CDR1 reads MDHEN; CDR2 reads SYDVKM. V lost 5 bases to trimming and J lost 4 bases; unmatched junction nucleotides: 10.

This clonotype was observed at least ten times. CDR3: CASSPHDRGVAQYF. DNA of the CDR3: TGTGCCAGCAGTCCCCATGATCGGGGGGTAGCCCAGTACTTC. The chain links TRBV28 to TRBJ2-5; 7 positions agree with TRBD2. The V segment lost 5 bases and the J segment 9 bases; nucleotides outside the gene matches: 12. The CDR3 runs 14 residues. CDR1 MDHEN and CDR2 SYDVKM come from the germline V gene.

This clonotype has a count of ten or more. The chain is built from TRBV6-1 and TRBJ1-4, with 7 bases that match TRBD1. The CDR3 is 13 amino acids. Germline CDR1 reads MNHNS; CDR2 reads SASEGT. Germline trimming cut 7 bases from V and 4 bases from J; bases unmatched to any gene: 3. This CDR3 reads CASKGQLNEKLFF. The CDR3 nucleotides are TGTGCCAGCAAGGGACAGCTTAATGAAAAACTGTTTTTT.